This T cell receptor (beta chain) was identified during a study of regulatory T cells in long-lasting Graves disease. Overall study findings and caveats: Persistent Graves' patients showed a TCR diversity that was lower than that of newly diagnosed ones.

The V gene's germline CDR1 is ENHRY and CDR2 SYGVKD. This CDR3 has 13 residues. Trimming took 6 bases from V and 2 from J, leaving 10 bases between them. Construction of TCR beta libraries relied on iRepertoire HTBI primers and on Arm-PCR targeting CDR3 regions. TCRdb redid the calling of the multiplex PCR reads with MiXCR, one entry per CDR3 protein. The sample holds a few hundred thousand distinct CDR3 sequences, about 18% seen once. The time point was: newly diagnosed GD, antithyroid drugs for less than 3 months. Generation of the TCR library employed RNA extracted from PBMCs. A note on this clonotype: As yet, its antigen is unknown.

The data were also submitted as part of a second study, on T cells in Graves' hyperthyroidism and ophthalmopathy. This second study says: Exclusion of a patient resulted from uncontrolled infection, other autoimmune disease, pregnancy or lactation. TCR CDR3 underwent first-round RT-PCR with the HTBI primer set.

The sequence was obtained from a woman aged 25 to 39 with Graves disease. The rearrangement uses TRBV10-3 and TRBJ2-5; weak D call: TRBD1 (6 bases). Source: peripheral blood mononuclear cells (PBMCs), taken at new diagnosis, from a patient treated with antithyroid drugs. CDR3 region: CAIRKDRQETQYF. CDR3 bases: TGTGCCATCAGGAAGGACAGACAAGAGACCCAGTACTTC.